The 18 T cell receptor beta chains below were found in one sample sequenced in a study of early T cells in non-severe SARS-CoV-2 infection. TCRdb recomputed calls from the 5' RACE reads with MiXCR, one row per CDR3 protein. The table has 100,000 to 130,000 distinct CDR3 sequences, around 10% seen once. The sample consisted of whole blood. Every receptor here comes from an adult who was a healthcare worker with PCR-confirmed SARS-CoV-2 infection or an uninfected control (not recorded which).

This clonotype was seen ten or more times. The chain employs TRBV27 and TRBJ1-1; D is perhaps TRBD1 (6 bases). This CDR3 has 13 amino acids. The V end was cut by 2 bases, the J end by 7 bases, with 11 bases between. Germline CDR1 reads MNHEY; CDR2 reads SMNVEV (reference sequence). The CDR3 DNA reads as TGTGCCAGCAGTTTACCGGACAGAGTTGAAGCTTTCTTT. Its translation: CASSLPDRVEAFF.

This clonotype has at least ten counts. The CDR3 loop reads CASSLSPRQETQYF. The CDR3 bases are TGCGCCAGCAGCTTGTCGCCCCGCCAAGAGACCCAGTACTTC. The chain couples TRBV5-1 to TRBJ2-5; D not certain. V lost 1 base and J lost 1, with 8 bases in between. The CDR3 covers 14 residues. Germline V gene data show CDR1 as SGHRS and CDR2 as YFSETQ.

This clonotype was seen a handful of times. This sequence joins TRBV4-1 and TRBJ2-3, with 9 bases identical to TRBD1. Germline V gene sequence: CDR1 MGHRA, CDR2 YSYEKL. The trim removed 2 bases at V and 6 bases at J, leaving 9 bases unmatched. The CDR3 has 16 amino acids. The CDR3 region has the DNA TGCGCCAGCAGCCAACGTTTACAGGGGGCAGCGGATACGCAGTATTTT. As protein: CASSQRLQGAADTQYF.

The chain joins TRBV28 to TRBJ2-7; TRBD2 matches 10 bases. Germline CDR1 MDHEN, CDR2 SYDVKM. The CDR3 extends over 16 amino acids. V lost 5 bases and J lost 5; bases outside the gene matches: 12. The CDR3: CASSSPSASGRHEQYF. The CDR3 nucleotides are TGTGCCAGCAGTAGCCCCTCGGCTAGCGGGAGACACGAGCAGTACTTC.

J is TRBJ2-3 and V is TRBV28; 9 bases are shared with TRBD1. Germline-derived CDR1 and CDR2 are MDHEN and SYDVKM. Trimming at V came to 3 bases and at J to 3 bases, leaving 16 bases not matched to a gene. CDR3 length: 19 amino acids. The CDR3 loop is CASSFPDRGIKGETDTQYF. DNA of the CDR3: TGTGCCAGCAGTTTTCCCGACAGGGGGATTAAAGGGGAAACAGATACGCAGTATTTT. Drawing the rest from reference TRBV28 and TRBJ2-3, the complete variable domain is DVKVTQSSRYLVKRTGEKVFLECVQDMDHENMFWYRQDPGLGLRLIYFSYDVKMKEKGDIPEGYSVSREKKERFSLILESASTNQTSMYLCASSFPDRGIKGETDTQYFGPGTRLTVL.

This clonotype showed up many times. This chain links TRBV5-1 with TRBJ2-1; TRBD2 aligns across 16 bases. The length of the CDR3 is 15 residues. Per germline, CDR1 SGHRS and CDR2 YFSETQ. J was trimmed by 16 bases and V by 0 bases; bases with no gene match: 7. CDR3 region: CASSLEGLAGGPKFF. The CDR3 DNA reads TGCGCCAGCAGCTTGGAGGGACTAGCGGGAGGGCCAAAATTCTTC.

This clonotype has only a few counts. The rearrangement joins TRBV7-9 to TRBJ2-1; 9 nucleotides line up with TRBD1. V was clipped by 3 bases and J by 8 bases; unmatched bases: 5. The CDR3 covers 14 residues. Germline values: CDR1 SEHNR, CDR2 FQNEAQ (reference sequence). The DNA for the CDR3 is TGTGCCAGCAGCTTGGGACAGGGAACCCATGAGCAGTTCTTC. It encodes CASSLGQGTHEQFF.

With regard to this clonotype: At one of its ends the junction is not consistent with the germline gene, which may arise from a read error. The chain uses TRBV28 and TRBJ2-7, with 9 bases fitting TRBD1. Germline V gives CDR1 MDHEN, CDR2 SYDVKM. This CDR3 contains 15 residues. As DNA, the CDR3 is TGTGCCAGCGCCCGCGGGACAGGGATGGCCTACAAGCAGTACTTC. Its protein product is CASARGTGMAYKQYF.

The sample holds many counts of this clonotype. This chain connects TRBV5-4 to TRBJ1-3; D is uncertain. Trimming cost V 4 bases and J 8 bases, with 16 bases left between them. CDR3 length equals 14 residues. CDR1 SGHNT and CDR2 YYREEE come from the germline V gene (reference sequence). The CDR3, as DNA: TGTGCCAGCAGCCCGGACCCGGCCGGGGACACCATATATTTT. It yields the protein CASSPDPAGDTIYF.

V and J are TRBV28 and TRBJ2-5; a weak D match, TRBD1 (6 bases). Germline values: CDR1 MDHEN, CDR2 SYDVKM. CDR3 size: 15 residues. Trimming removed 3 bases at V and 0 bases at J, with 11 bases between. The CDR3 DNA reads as TGTGCCAGCAGTTTCTCGGACAGAAACCAAGAGACCCAGTACTTC. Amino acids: CASSFSDRNQETQYF.

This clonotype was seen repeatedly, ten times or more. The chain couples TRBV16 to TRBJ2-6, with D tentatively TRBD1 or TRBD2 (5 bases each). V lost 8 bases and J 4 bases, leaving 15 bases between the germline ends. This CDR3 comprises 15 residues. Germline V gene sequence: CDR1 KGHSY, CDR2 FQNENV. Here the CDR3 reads CASSHGAPGANVLTF. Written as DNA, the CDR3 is TGTGCCAGCTCACACGGGGCCCCGGGGGCCAACGTCCTGACTTTC.

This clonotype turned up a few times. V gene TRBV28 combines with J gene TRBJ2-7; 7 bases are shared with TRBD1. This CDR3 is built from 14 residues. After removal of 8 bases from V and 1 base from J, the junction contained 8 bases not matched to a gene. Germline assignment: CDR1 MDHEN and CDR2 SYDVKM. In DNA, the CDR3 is TGTGCCAGCCATAGACAGGGTGGTTCCTACGAGCAGTACTTC. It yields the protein CASHRQGGSYEQYF.

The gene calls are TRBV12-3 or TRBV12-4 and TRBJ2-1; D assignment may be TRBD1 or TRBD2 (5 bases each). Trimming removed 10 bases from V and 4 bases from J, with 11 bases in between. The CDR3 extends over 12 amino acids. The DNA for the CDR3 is TGTGCCATCGGGACGTCATACAATGAGCAGTTCTTC. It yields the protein CAIGTSYNEQFF.

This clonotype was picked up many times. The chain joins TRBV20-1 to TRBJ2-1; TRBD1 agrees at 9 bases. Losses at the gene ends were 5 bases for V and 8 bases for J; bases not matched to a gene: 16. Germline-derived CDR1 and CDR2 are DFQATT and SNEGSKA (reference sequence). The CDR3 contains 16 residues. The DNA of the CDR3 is TGCAGTGCTGTGGACAGGGGAGGGTCGGGGGGCGATGAGCAGTTCTTC. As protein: CSAVDRGGSGGDEQFF.

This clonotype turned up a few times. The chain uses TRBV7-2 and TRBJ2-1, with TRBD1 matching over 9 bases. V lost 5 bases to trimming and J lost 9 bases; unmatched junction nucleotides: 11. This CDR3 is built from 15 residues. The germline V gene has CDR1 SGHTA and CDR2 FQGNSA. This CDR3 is CASSPRRDRAGEQFF. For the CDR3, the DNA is TGTGCCAGCAGCCCACGGCGGGACAGGGCCGGTGAGCAGTTCTTC.

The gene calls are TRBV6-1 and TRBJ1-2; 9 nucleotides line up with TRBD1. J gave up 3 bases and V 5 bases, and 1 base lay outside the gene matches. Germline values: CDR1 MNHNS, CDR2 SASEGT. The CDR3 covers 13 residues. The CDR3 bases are TGTGCCAGCAGTTGGGACAGGGACTATGGCTACACCTTC. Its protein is CASSWDRDYGYTF.

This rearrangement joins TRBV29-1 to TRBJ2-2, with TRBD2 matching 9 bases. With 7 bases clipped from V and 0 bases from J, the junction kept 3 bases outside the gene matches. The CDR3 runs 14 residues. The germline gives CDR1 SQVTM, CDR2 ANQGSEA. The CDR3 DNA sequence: TGCAGCGGGGCGGGAGGGCCGAACACCGGGGAGCTGTTTTTT. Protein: CSGAGGPNTGELFF.

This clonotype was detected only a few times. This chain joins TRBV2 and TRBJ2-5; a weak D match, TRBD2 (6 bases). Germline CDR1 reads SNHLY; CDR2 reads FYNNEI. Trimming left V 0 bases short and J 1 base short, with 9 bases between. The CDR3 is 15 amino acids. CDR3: CASSEAGRSQETQYF. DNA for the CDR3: TGTGCCAGCAGTGAAGCAGGGAGGTCCCAAGAGACCCAGTACTTC.